Listed here is a single T cell receptor beta chain. This specimen comes from a study of cytomegalovirus exposure and HLA in healthy donors. Germline CDR1 is LNHNV and CDR2 is YYDKDF (reference sequence). This CDR3 spans 16 amino acids. Trimming removed 1 base from V and 0 bases from J, with 7 bases in between. This PCR relied on a set of 60 Vbeta primers and 13 Jbeta primers. Sequencing was performed with immunoSEQ multiplex PCR; in TCRdb, only in-frame clones are kept and a portion is missing. The sample has under 95,000 clones; 76% are singletons. What was sequenced was PBMCs. This TCR derives from a man younger than 40 in good health and CMV-seropositive. The chain couples TRBV15 to TRBJ2-6; the D is unclear. CDR3 protein: CATSRGGISGANVLTF. The CDR3 DNA reads TGTGCCACCAGCAGAGGCGGTATCTCTGGGGCCAACGTCCTGACTTTC.